This T cell receptor beta chain was identified during a study of T cells in Graves' hyperthyroidism and ophthalmopathy. The study's findings and limits: Blood held most thyroid clonotypes expanded above 0.001 frequency.

Amplification targeted TCR beta CDR3 regions from RNA transcripts. The TCR CDR3 was amplified in a first-round RT-PCR using the HTBI primer set. TCRdb independently ran MiXCR on the multiplex PCR reads; one entry per CDR3 protein. This table holds 360,000 or so distinct CDR3 sequences, roughly 20% found once. A Clinical Activity Score of at least 3, a NOSPECS grade of at least 4 and a duration under 3 months were recorded in the ophthalmopathy patients. This clonotype occurred many times. The antigen remains undetermined. V was cut by 3 bases and J by 5 bases, with 11 bases left in between. The CDR3 runs to 13 residues. Germline V gene sequence: CDR1 GTSNPN, CDR2 SVGIG (reference sequence).

The J gene is TRBJ1-5, the V gene TRBV30; tentatively, D is TRBD1 (5 bases). This clonotype originated in a woman in her 40s with Graves' ophthalmopathy. The material sequenced was blood. CDR3 sequence reads: CAWRDGGDQPQHF. In nucleotides, the CDR3 is TGTGCCTGGAGGGATGGAGGGGATCAGCCCCAGCATTTT.